This TCR beta chain was captured by sequencing in a study of shared clonotypes between healthy human individuals (dated by TCRdb to 2018 to 2021). Looking at the study overall: A couple of women and a few men aged 18 to 49 years were included in the cohort. Blood TCR repertoires of about five healthy adults were deeply sequenced to estimate repertoire size and the extent of clonotype sharing between individuals. Libraries were prepared and TCR repertoires were sequenced by different laboratories using diverse techniques, in order to increase sequencing depth and limit assay-specific biases. Per donor, leukapheresis produced somewhere between about 0.94 and 8.9 billion PBMCs. For each donor, CD4 naive and CD4 memory were each given three plates, CD8 naive was given two plates, and CD8 memory was given one plate.

Overall results and qualifications from the work: Sampling was restricted to blood, and TCR repertoires in tissue are likely to differ from TCR repertoires in blood. Pairwise subsampling indicated that sequencing depth was expected to affect the degree of clonotype sharing among donors. Sharing across several donors was observed for approximately 5% of naive CD4, 3.5% of naive CD8, over 2% of memory CD4, and about 0.4% of memory CD8 clonotypes. Estimated clonotype richness was generally larger for naive than for memory subsets. Even with the large sequencing depth, rarefaction of the sorted-subset datasets indicated that sequencing was incomplete. Compared with non-shared clonotypes, the clonotypes found in all four sorted-subset donors had higher generation probabilities. The genetic and exposure-history diversity represented was limited by the small number of donors.

On this clone itself: Its antigen target is currently unknown. Per-base quality was not reported, and no clone a single base away is much larger than it.

CDR1 and CDR2 (SQVTM, ANQGSEA) derive from the germline V gene. From cysteine to phenylalanine, the CDR3 is 13 amino acids long. CDR3 DNA only is kept here, 39 bases in frame from base 1. The junction carries 11 bases between V and J, which are trimmed by 7 bases and 2 bases respectively. CD8 naive samples consisted of CD45RO-negative cells that were positively selected for CCR7, yielding a CD45RA+CCR7+ population without TemRA cells. The donors were healthy, HIV-negative adults who had no recently reported acute infections or vaccinations. Every donor was a Caucasian adult residing in Nashville, Tennessee, USA. After blood collection by leukapheresis, PBMCs were isolated using Ficoll-Histopaque density gradient centrifugation and then cryopreserved in the vapor phase of liquid nitrogen. Analytical flow cytometry was used to check the purity and quantity of each magnetically sorted T cell population. From each sorted fraction, genomic DNA was isolated and quantified by UV absorbance on a Nanodrop 2000c.

Using the deep immunoSEQ assay, multiplex PCR amplified TCR CDR3 regions from genomic DNA. For each cell subset, the extracted genomic DNA was distributed evenly across all wells of several immunoSEQ 96-well plates, and each plate served as one replicate. For sorted subsets, each replicate PCR was loaded with about 0.2 ug genomic DNA, equivalent to approximately 33,000 T cell genomes. Purified libraries were quantified with a Qubit 3.0 fluorometer, sized on a Bioanalyzer 2100, and re-quantified with the KAPA Library Quantification kit. Every immunoSEQ 96-well plate was sequenced on a dedicated single-read 150-cycle Illumina NextSeq 550 flow cell. For the original study's pipeline: Because the immunoSEQ output held only junctional sequences and lacked quality scores, the filtering could not match the filtering applied to full-length reads. To assign V/J genes and CDR3, sequences were annotated using PyIR, a Python wrapper for IgBLAST v1.9, with IMGT germline references. Reads were filtered out if the reads had weak V/J assignments (E-value above 1e-6), no CDR3, stop codons, out-of-frame junctions, or ambiguous translated residues. V3J clonotypes were defined as sequences sharing the same inferred V gene, J gene, and CDR3 amino acid sequence. Percentage overlap between repertoires was calculated by dividing the number of shared unique clonotypes by the size of the smaller repertoire. RTK rarefaction, the Chao1 estimator, and Recon v2.1 estimates of unobserved clonotypes were used to assess repertoire richness. OLGA was used to compute generation probabilities for all TCRbeta clonotypes that the gDNA method yielded from a handful of donors. Held by TCRdb, this immuneACCESS table contains in-frame sequences only and omits some clones. Under half of the omission traces to an unresolved V gene where checked; the cause of the rest is unknown. The DNA gave D and trimming, while V, J and clone size come from that table. Present in this sample are roughly 2,000,000 clones, over 85% of which were seen just once. The top ten constitute roughly 1.7% of the sample.

The rearrangement combines TRBV29-1 with TRBJ1-4; TRBD1 is a weak D gene call, 5 bases matching. The sequenced sample consisted of naive CD8+ T cells from PBMCs. In the paper's terms, the cell subset or site label means: CD45RA+CCR7+. The source is a man younger than 30 in good health. Some clones in this sample may be carry-over from other donors' samples. The bases are TGCAGCGCCTTTGGGGGGACTAATGAAAAACTGTTTTTT. The encoded protein is CSAFGGTNEKLFF.